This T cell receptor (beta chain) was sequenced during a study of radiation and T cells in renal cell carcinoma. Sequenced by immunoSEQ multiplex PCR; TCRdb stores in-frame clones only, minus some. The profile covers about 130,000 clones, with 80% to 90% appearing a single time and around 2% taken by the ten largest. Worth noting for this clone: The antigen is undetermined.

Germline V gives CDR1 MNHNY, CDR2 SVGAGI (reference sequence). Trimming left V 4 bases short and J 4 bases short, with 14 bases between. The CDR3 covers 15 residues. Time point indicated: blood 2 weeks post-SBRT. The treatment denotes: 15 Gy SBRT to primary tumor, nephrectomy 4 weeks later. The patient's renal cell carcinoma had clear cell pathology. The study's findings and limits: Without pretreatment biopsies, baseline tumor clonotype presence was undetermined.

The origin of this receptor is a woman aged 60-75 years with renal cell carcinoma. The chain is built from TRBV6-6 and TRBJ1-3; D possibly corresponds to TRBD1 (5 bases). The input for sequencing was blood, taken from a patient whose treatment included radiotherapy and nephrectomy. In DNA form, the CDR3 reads TGTGCCAGCAGTTCCAGGGAGGATTCAGGAAACACCATATATTTT. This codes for CASSSREDSGNTIYF.